One and the same sample provided the 5 T cell receptor beta chains below, sequenced in a study of cytomegalovirus exposure and HLA in healthy donors. PCR was performed using 60 Vbeta and 13 Jbeta primers. The method was immunoSEQ multiplex PCR; TCRdb's version includes in-frame clones alone and lacks a portion of them. The sample carries about 140,000 clones, 75% to 80% recorded once. Sequenced sample: PBMCs. All receptors come from a man aged 30-40 years in good health and CMV-seronegative.

V is TRBV15 and J is TRBJ2-7; D is uncertain. V was clipped by 2 bases and J by 1 base, with 12 bases between them. This CDR3 comprises 15 residues. CDR1 is LNHNV and CDR2 is YYDKDF in the germline V gene (reference sequence). The CDR3 sequence: CATSRSREPSYEQYF. The CDR3 bases are TGTGCCACCAGCAGATCACGCGAACCGTCCTACGAGCAGTACTTC.

The CDR3 region is CASRGQNTGELFF. CDR3 DNA: TGTGCCAGCAGGGGCCAGAACACCGGGGAGCTGTTTTTT. The chain carries TRBV2 and TRBJ2-2; D remains unclear. Per the germline V gene, CDR1 is SNHLY and CDR2 is FYNNEI. The CDR3 runs 13 residues. Trimming cost V 6 bases and J 1 base, with 6 bases left between them.

This chain joins TRBV5-4 and TRBJ1-1; D remains ambiguous. V was clipped by 3 bases and J by 1 base, with 10 bases between them. The length of the CDR3 is 14 residues. In germline, CDR1 is SGHNT, CDR2 YYREEE (reference sequence). The DNA for the CDR3 is TGTGCCAGCAGCTCGCGGGTCACGAACACTGAAGCTTTCTTT. This gives the protein CASSSRVTNTEAFF.

This clone has only one observation. This chain links TRBV27 with TRBJ2-3, with TRBD1 matching 11 bases. CDR1 and CDR2 (germline): MNHEY, SMNVEV (reference sequence). V gave up 6 bases and J gave up 4 bases; unmatched junction bases: 9. The CDR3 loop spans 16 amino acids. CDR3 sequence (DNA): TGTGCCAGCAGCCCCCAACCGGGACAGGGGGCAGATACGCAGTATTTT. It codes for CASSPQPGQGADTQYF.

This sequence joins TRBV10-2 and TRBJ1-5; D gene unclear. The CDR3 contains 13 residues. V was shortened by 4 bases and J by 9 bases, with 13 bases between the two germline ends. Germline lookup yields CDR1 WSHSY and CDR2 SAAADI. CDR3 loop: CASSAGPYGPQHF. CDR3 nucleotides: TGCGCCAGCAGTGCAGGCCCCTACGGGCCCCAGCATTTT.